A single sample gave rise to the 23 T cell receptor beta chains below, sequenced in a study of low-dose radiotherapy and immunotherapy resistance in tumors. Priming of first-strand cDNA relied on TRAV- and TRBV-specific primers (covering alpha and beta chains). TCRs underwent roughly 19 PCR cycles of amplification with a constant-region primer and V-primer adapter. From the reads, TCRdb called clonotypes with MiXCR, one entry per CDR3 protein. The profile covers under 90,000 distinct CDR3 sequences, with about 17% appearing a single time and approximately 1.5% taken by the ten largest. Regarding time point: after trial treatment. Regarding treatment: LDRT plus nivolumab, ipilimumab, low-dose cyclophosphamide and aspirin (RACIN trial). Specimen: PBMCs, collected after low-dose radiotherapy plus immunotherapy. The receptors here all came from a male donor with prostate cancer.

In regard to this clonotype: A read error likely explains this, since a far larger clone differs by one base. The rearrangement joins TRBV6-1 to TRBJ2-1; 11 bases align to TRBD2. This CDR3 region has 14 residues. With V trimmed by 5 bases and J by 10 bases, 7 bases remained unmatched. CDR1 is MNHNS, CDR2 SASEGT, per germline. The CDR3 DNA is TGTGCCAGCAGTCGACTAGCGGGATTCAACGAGCAGTTCTTC. As protein: CASSRLAGFNEQFF.

This clonotype was picked up many times. V is TRBV12-3 or TRBV12-4 and J is TRBJ1-4; D remains ambiguous. V lost 2 bases to trimming and J lost 6 bases, with 4 bases between them. This CDR3 is built from 12 residues. The CDR3 sequence is CASSLSDEKLFF. The CDR3 DNA is TGTGCCAGCAGTTTATCGGATGAAAAACTGTTTTTT.

This clonotype was observed many times. The genes are TRBV10-3 and TRBJ2-2; no clear D gene. V lost 11 bases and J lost 4, with 17 bases in between. The germline gives CDR1 ENHRY, CDR2 SYGVKD. The CDR3 is made up of 14 amino acids. CDR3 protein: CASRVSDSTGELFF. DNA of the CDR3: TGTGCCTCACGGGTCAGTGATAGCACCGGGGAGCTGTTTTTT.

This clonotype has a count of ten or more. The chain uses TRBV14 and TRBJ2-2, with D unresolved. CDR1 SGHDN and CDR2 FVKESK come from the germline V gene. V was trimmed by 2 bases and J by 1 base, leaving 2 bases between them. The CDR3 consists of 13 residues. CDR3 coding DNA: TGTGCCAGCAGCCAAAGGAACACCGGGGAGCTGTTTTTT. This encodes CASSQRNTGELFF.

This clonotype was detected many times. This sequence joins TRBV14 and TRBJ2-2; D is possibly TRBD2 (6 bases). Trimming stripped 4 bases from V and 2 bases from J, with 8 bases between. This CDR3 spans 14 amino acids. Germline values: CDR1 SGHDN, CDR2 FVKESK. CDR3 sequence: CASSPGTNTGELFF. CDR3 DNA: TGTGCCAGCAGCCCCGGGACTAACACCGGGGAGCTGTTTTTT. Full variable domain (remainder filled in from reference TRBV14 and TRBJ2-2): EAGVTQFPSHSVIEKGQTVTLRCDPISGHDNLYWYRRVMGKEIKFLLHFVKESKQDESGMPNNRFLAERTGGTYSTLKVQPAELEDSGVYFCASSPGTNTGELFFGEGSRLTVL.

This clonotype was detected ten times or more. V and J are TRBV5-4 and TRBJ2-1; D is unclear. Trimming took 4 bases from V and 8 from J, leaving 22 bases between them. Germline CDR1 SGHNT, CDR2 YYREEE (reference sequence). The CDR3 has 16 amino acids. The DNA of the CDR3 is TGTGCCAGCAGCGGCGCGCAAAATCCCCGTGGGCATGAGCAGTTCTTC. Amino acid sequence: CASSGAQNPRGHEQFF.

This clonotype was picked up many times. This chain uses TRBV6-8 with TRBJ1-6; 8 bases align to TRBD1. This CDR3 is built from 14 residues. In germline, CDR1 is MNHGY, CDR2 SAAAGT. V gave up 5 bases and J gave up 6 bases; unmatched junction bases: 3. The CDR3 loop reads CASSPQGANSPLHF. CDR3 nucleotide sequence: TGTGCCAGCAGTCCCCAGGGGGCTAATTCACCCCTCCACTTT.

The V gene is TRBV18, the J gene TRBJ2-1; 8 nucleotides align to TRBD2. J gave up 7 bases and V 0 bases, and 8 bases lay outside the gene matches. This CDR3 contains 16 residues. Germline V gives CDR1 KGHSH, CDR2 LQKENI. As DNA, the CDR3 is TGTGCCAGCTCACCACCTCGGGAGGGCCAAGGGAATGAGCAGTTCTTC. Amino acids: CASSPPREGQGNEQFF.

This clonotype was seen ten or more times. The rearrangement links TRBV28 to TRBJ2-5; the D gene is possibly TRBD1 (6 bases). The ends were cut back, 3 bases at V and 7 bases at J, with 12 bases in the middle. Looked up from germline, CDR1 is MDHEN and CDR2 is SYDVKM. This CDR3 is built from 13 residues. The CDR3 coding sequence is TGTGCCAGCAGTTTGCAGGGGCCGGGGACCCAGTACTTC. The encoded protein is CASSLQGPGTQYF.

A remark on this clonotype: A far larger clone lies a single base away; this is likely a read error. The chain recombines TRBV29-1 with TRBJ2-4, with D unclear. From germline, CDR1 is SQVTM and CDR2 ANQGSEA. Trimming cost V 6 bases and J 13 bases, with 16 bases left between them. CDR3 length: 11 amino acids. CDR3 coding DNA: TGCAGCGTCCTCCCCCTCAATGAGCAGTACTTC. The encoded protein is CSVLPLNEQYF.

This clonotype was seen a handful of times. The V call is TRBV10-3, the J call TRBJ2-1; 10 bases agree with TRBD2. The germline V gene encodes CDR1 ENHRY and CDR2 SYGVKD. V shed 6 bases, J shed 6 bases, and the junction held 5 bases outside the gene matches. The CDR3 runs 14 residues. In DNA, the CDR3 is TGTGCCATCAGCTGGACTAGCGGACCCAATGAGCAGTTCTTC. Its translation: CAISWTSGPNEQFF.

There are many counts of this clonotype. V gene TRBV10-3 combines with J gene TRBJ1-1; D might be TRBD1 (6 bases). V lost 6 bases to trimming and J lost 2 bases, with 10 bases between them. The CDR3 extends over 13 amino acids. Germline V CDR1 and CDR2: ENHRY, SYGVKD. DNA of the CDR3: TGTGCCATCAGAACAGGGATTAACACTGAAGCTTTCTTT. Amino acid sequence: CAIRTGINTEAFF.

This clonotype came up a few times. Compared with germline, one end of the junction differs, possibly owing to a read error. V usage is TRBV7-2 and J usage is TRBJ2-5, with D uncertain. The CDR3 has 13 amino acids. Germline V lookup: CDR1 SGHTA, CDR2 FQGNSA. The CDR3 DNA follows: TGTGCCAGCCGCTTAGGCGTGCAAGAGACCCAGTACTTC. Translated: CASRLGVQETQYF. Together with reference TRBV7-2 and TRBJ2-5, the CDR3 gives the full variable domain: GAGVSQSPSNKVTEKGKDVELRCDPISGHTALYWYRQSLGQGLEFLIYFQGNSAPDKSGLPSDRFSAERTGGSVSTLTIQRTQQEDSAVYLCASRLGVQETQYFGPGTRLLVL.

This clonotype was seen repeatedly, ten times or more. The chain combines TRBV4-1 with TRBJ2-7; 11 positions match TRBD1. Germline CDR1 MGHRA, CDR2 YSYEKL. The V gene end was trimmed by 0 bases and the J gene end by 0 bases; junction bases not matched to a gene: 7. The CDR3 contains 18 residues. In nucleotides, the CDR3 is TGCGCCAGCAGCCAAGATGGACAGGGGGCACTGAGCTCCTACGAGCAGTACTTC. Translated: CASSQDGQGALSSYEQYF.

This clonotype occurred many times. V usage is TRBV4-3 and J usage is TRBJ2-1; TRBD1 or TRBD2 may be the D gene (5 bases each). The ends were cut back, 0 bases at V and 0 bases at J, with 21 bases in the middle. The germline V gene has CDR1 LGHNA and CDR2 YSLEER. The CDR3 totals 20 residues. CDR3 region: CASSQDIGAQRSYSYNEQFF. CDR3 DNA: TGCGCCAGCAGCCAAGATATCGGGGCCCAGCGGAGCTACTCCTACAATGAGCAGTTCTTC.

In this sample, this clonotype turned up many times. This chain uses TRBV5-1 with TRBJ2-3, with D uncertain. CDR1 SGHRS and CDR2 YFSETQ come from the germline V gene. This CDR3 is 14 amino acids long. The V and J ends lost 4 bases and 1 base respectively, with 10 bases between them. The CDR3 region has the DNA TGCGCCAGCAGCATACGGACGGGCACAGATACGCAGTATTTT. This encodes CASSIRTGTDTQYF.

Concerning this clonotype: One end of the junction is discordant with germline, which a read error may explain. The chain couples TRBV27 to TRBJ2-7; the match to TRBD1 covers 8 bases. This CDR3 is 16 amino acids long. CDR1 MNHEY and CDR2 SMNVEV come from the germline V gene (reference sequence). CDR3 amino acids: CTSSLLPPGQAYEQYF. CDR3 in DNA: TGCACCAGCAGTTTACTCCCCCCGGGACAGGCCTACGAGCAGTACTTC.

This clonotype was observed many times. J is TRBJ1-5 and V is TRBV7-2, with 7 positions matching TRBD1. V trimming: 4 bases; J trimming: 1 base; junction bases outside the gene matches: 4. The length of the CDR3 is 15 residues. Germline CDR1 and CDR2: SGHTA and FQGNSA. In DNA, the CDR3 is TGTGCCAGCAGCTCCAGGGGGGGAAGCAATCAGCCCCAGCATTTT. Encoded protein: CASSSRGGSNQPQHF.

This clonotype was seen repeatedly, ten times or more. The rearrangement joins TRBV6-2 or TRBV6-3 to TRBJ2-7; D not certain. The CDR3 sequence is 13 residues long. Germline CDR1 MNHEY, CDR2 SVGEGT. Trimming cost V 2 bases and J 3 bases, with 8 bases left between them. DNA of the CDR3: TGTGCCAGCAGTTACGTTTCGGGCTACGAGCAGTACTTC. It translates to CASSYVSGYEQYF.

Comment on this clonotype: A read error likely explains this, since a far larger clone differs by one base. The chain employs TRBV28 and TRBJ2-1; 7 bases line up with TRBD1. Losses at the gene ends were 5 bases for V and 10 bases for J; bases not matched to a gene: 14. The germline CDR1 and CDR2 sequences are MDHEN and SYDVKM. This CDR3 is built from 15 residues. Written as DNA, the CDR3 is TGTGCCAGCAGTGGCACAGGGGTAGTAACCTACGAGCAGTTCTTC. Protein: CASSGTGVVTYEQFF.

Turning to this clonotype: Because the CDR3's place on the DNA is in doubt, the DNA is left out and the CDR3 is given as listed by TCRdb. CDR3 sequence: CASSLQGNTGELFFF. The rearrangement joins TRBV5-1 to TRBJ2-2; TRBD1 is taken as the D call from the table, unchecked against the DNA. The CDR3 is 15 amino acids long, termini counted. Germline values: CDR1 SGHRS, CDR2 YFSETQ.

In this sample, this clonotype turned up many times. The chain uses TRBV6-2 or TRBV6-3 and TRBJ1-1; no clear D. Germline loops: CDR1 MNHEY, CDR2 SVGEGT. The CDR3 consists of 12 residues. Deletions cut 8 bases from V and 0 bases from J, with 7 bases between. The CDR3 DNA sequence: TGTGCCAGCTTTTCGGTGAACACTGAAGCTTTCTTT. Protein sequence: CASFSVNTEAFF.

This clonotype was counted many times. V is TRBV7-2 and J is TRBJ2-7; D might be TRBD1 (5 bases). Per the germline V gene, CDR1 is SGHTA and CDR2 is FQGNSA. The V end was cut by 5 bases, the J end by 6 bases, with 20 bases between. The CDR3 loop spans 15 amino acids. The CDR3 protein is CASSPDGQGMGEQYF. The CDR3 region has the DNA TGTGCCAGCAGCCCGGACGGCCAGGGCATGGGCGAGCAGTACTTC. Full variable domain (rest looked up from reference TRBV7-2 and TRBJ2-7): GAGVSQSPSNKVTEKGKDVELRCDPISGHTALYWYRQSLGQGLEFLIYFQGNSAPDKSGLPSDRFSAERTGGSVSTLTIQRTQQEDSAVYLCASSPDGQGMGEQYFGPGTRLTVT.